The 26 T cell receptor beta chains below were found in one sample sequenced in a study of T cell clones after liver transplantation. Clones were sequenced by immunoSEQ multiplex PCR, and TCRdb holds only the in-frame ones, with some missing. Of about 80,000 clones listed, about 82% are singletons. The sample was CD4+ T cells from blood, taken around 42 months after liver transplant. All receptors come from a human patient who received a liver transplant. Part of the T cell pool may stem from the graft donor.

Regarding this clone: This clone may be a read error of a much larger clone one base away. Within the sample, other DNA sequences also encode this same CDR3. V and J are TRBV9 and TRBJ2-5; D might be TRBD2 (5 bases). This CDR3 is built from 12 residues. Germline lookup yields CDR1 SGDLS and CDR2 YYNGEE. The V and J ends lost 0 bases and 5 bases respectively, with 5 bases between them. CDR3 protein: CASSVGGETQYF. The CDR3 region has the DNA TGTGCCAGCAGCGTAGGCGGGGAGACCCAGTACTTC.

CDR3 region: CASSLGLARSEQYF. The CDR3 DNA reads TGTGCCAGCAGCTTAGGTCTAGCGAGAAGCGAGCAGTACTTC. The chain recombines TRBV7-2 with TRBJ2-7, with D tentatively TRBD2 (6 bases). The ends were cut back, 1 base at V and 6 bases at J, with 13 bases in the middle. This CDR3 spans 14 amino acids. Per germline, CDR1 SGHTA and CDR2 FQGNSA.

This clone was observed a handful of times. The J gene is TRBJ1-2, the V gene TRBV6-5; no reliable D call. Germline V gives CDR1 MNHEY, CDR2 SVGAGI. With 5 bases removed from V and 1 base from J, the gap between germline ends came to 14 bases. There are 15 residues in the CDR3. The chain's CDR3 is CASSLDGSINYGYTF. The DNA of the CDR3 is TGTGCCAGCAGTCTTGACGGATCGATTAACTATGGCTACACCTTC.

This clone was recorded a few times. The V call is TRBV5-1, the J call TRBJ2-1; weak D call: TRBD2 (6 bases). CDR3 length: 16 residues. The germline V and J ends were trimmed by 0 bases and 7 bases, with 17 bases remaining between them. From germline, CDR1 is SGHRS and CDR2 YFSETQ. CDR3 nucleotide sequence: TGCGCCAGCAGCTTGGTAGGGGTCTCCCGGGGGAATGAGCAGTTCTTC. It is translated as CASSLVGVSRGNEQFF.

Here the CDR3 DNA reads TGCAGCGTTGTACACAGGGGCCAAGAGACCCAGTACTTC. Translation gives CSVVHRGQETQYF. The rearrangement links TRBV29-1 to TRBJ2-5; 7 positions match TRBD1. Losses at the gene ends were 4 bases for V and 1 base for J; bases not matched to a gene: 3. The CDR3 covers 13 residues. The germline CDR1 and CDR2 sequences are SQVTM and ANQGSEA.

The V gene is TRBV6-6, the J gene TRBJ2-7; 8 bases are shared with TRBD2. Germline V lookup: CDR1 MNHNY, CDR2 SVGAGI (reference sequence). The J segment lost 6 bases and the V segment lost 5 bases, leaving 9 bases of the junction unmatched. The CDR3 has 14 residues. CDR3 loop: CASSRSGRHSEQYF. As DNA, the CDR3 is TGTGCCAGCAGTCGAAGCGGGAGACACAGCGAGCAGTACTTC.

A note on this clone: Compared with germline, one end of the junction differs, possibly owing to a read error. V usage is TRBV7-7 and J usage is TRBJ2-2; D perhaps matches TRBD2 (6 bases). This CDR3 spans 16 amino acids. Germline values: CDR1 SSHAT, CDR2 FNYEAQ (reference sequence). Here the CDR3 reads CASSLTLAANTGELFF. The CDR3 nucleotides are TGTGCTAGCAGCTTAACACTAGCTGCGAACACCGGGGAGCTGTTTTTT. Full variable domain (remainder filled in from reference TRBV7-7 and TRBJ2-2): GAGVSQSPRYKVTKRGQDVTLRCDPISSHATLYWYQQALGQGPEFLTYFNYEAQPDKSGLPSDRFSAERPEGSISTLTIQRTEQRDSAMYRCASSLTLAANTGELFFGEGSRLTVL.

This chain links TRBV2 with TRBJ2-3; D is unresolved. Trimming pared 7 bases from V and 10 bases from J, leaving 18 bases between. The CDR3 extends over 13 amino acids. Germline lookup yields CDR1 SNHLY and CDR2 FYNNEI. The CDR3 protein is CASKQRVRAAQYF. The CDR3 region has the DNA TGTGCCAGCAAGCAAAGGGTACGGGCGGCGCAGTATTTT.

The chain combines TRBV18 with TRBJ2-7; 12 bases agree with TRBD1. After removal of 5 bases from V and 5 bases from J, the junction contained 10 bases not matched to a gene. Per the germline V gene, CDR1 is KGHSH and CDR2 is LQKENI. The CDR3 is made up of 16 amino acids. Here the CDR3 DNA reads TGTGCCAGCTCAGCGGGACAGGGGGCCCTCGTCCACGAGCAGTACTTC. Protein: CASSAGQGALVHEQYF.

The V call is TRBV2, the J call TRBJ2-7, with TRBD2 matching over 11 bases. The germline V gene has CDR1 SNHLY and CDR2 FYNNEI. V lost 9 bases and J lost 6; bases outside the gene matches: 7. This CDR3 is 13 amino acids long. CDR3 sequence: CASTPGLAAEQYF. DNA for the CDR3: TGTGCCAGTACACCGGGACTAGCGGCCGAGCAGTACTTC.

V usage is TRBV11-2 and J usage is TRBJ1-4; no definite D call. Germline V gene lookup returns CDR1 SGHAT and CDR2 FQNNGV. V dropped 5 bases and J dropped 7 bases, with 14 bases sitting between them. This CDR3 is 14 amino acids long. The CDR3 DNA follows: TGTGCCAGCAGCCCGCGGCAAGTGGGTGAAAAACTGTTTTTT. It translates to CASSPRQVGEKLFF.

The chain employs TRBV12-5 and TRBJ2-3; the match to TRBD2 covers 8 bases. The CDR3 consists of 18 residues. CDR1 and CDR2 from the germline V gene are LGHNT and FRNRAP. V trimming: 3 bases; J trimming: 2 bases; junction bases outside the gene matches: 13. CDR3 protein: CASGLLAGVAGTTDTQYF. In DNA form, the CDR3 reads TGTGCTAGTGGTTTACTTGCGGGAGTAGCGGGGACCACAGATACGCAGTATTTT.

A few counts support this clone. The chain carries TRBV6-4 and TRBJ2-4; D possibly uses TRBD1 or TRBD2 (6 bases each). The CDR3 spans 13 residues. Trimming left V 6 bases short and J 9 bases short, with 15 bases between. The germline V gene encodes CDR1 MRHNA and CDR2 SNTAGT. The CDR3 is CASSYSQGGIQYF. DNA of the CDR3: TGTGCCAGCAGCTATTCACAGGGAGGCATTCAGTACTTC.

The rearrangement uses TRBV5-1 and TRBJ1-4, with D maybe TRBD1 (5 bases). The germline V gene encodes CDR1 SGHRS and CDR2 YFSETQ. The CDR3 is 17 residues long. V lost 2 bases, J lost 4 bases, and 18 bases lay in between. The CDR3 DNA reads as TGCGCCAGCAGCTTTACCGGGACGGTCTTTGGTAATGAAAAACTGTTTTTT. It specifies CASSFTGTVFGNEKLFF.

The genes are TRBV6-5 and TRBJ1-4; D is possibly TRBD1 (5 bases). This CDR3 is 12 amino acids long. The germline V and J ends were trimmed by 4 bases and 10 bases, with 10 bases remaining between them. CDR1 is MNHEY and CDR2 is SVGAGI in the germline V gene. CDR3: CASSSRDGKLFF. Here the CDR3 DNA reads TGTGCCAGCAGTTCCCGGGACGGAAAACTGTTTTTT.

The rearrangement joins TRBV28 to TRBJ1-2, with TRBD1 identical over 8 bases. Germline lookup yields CDR1 MDHEN and CDR2 SYDVKM. V was pared by 8 bases and J by 7 bases, with 21 bases of the junction left unmatched. The length of the CDR3 is 17 residues. CDR3 residues: CASQRAGAGGGYSGYTF. In nucleotides, the CDR3 is TGTGCCAGCCAAAGGGCGGGGGCAGGGGGCGGGTATAGTGGCTACACCTTC.

As for this clone: The sample holds other DNA sequences that translate to the same CDR3. This chain connects TRBV25-1 to TRBJ1-2, with D unclear. V was clipped by 3 bases and J by 5 bases, with 7 bases between them. The germline gives CDR1 MGHDK, CDR2 SYGVNS. The CDR3 is made up of 12 amino acids. CDR3 loop: CASSDGRYGYTF. The CDR3 DNA reads as TGTGCCAGCAGTGATGGGCGGTATGGCTACACCTTC.

V usage is TRBV18 and J usage is TRBJ2-1, with 9 bases aligning to TRBD2. The CDR3 has 16 amino acids. Looked up from germline, CDR1 is KGHSH and CDR2 is LQKENI. Trimming cost V 2 bases and J 6 bases; bases outside gene matches: 8. This chain's CDR3 is CASSPSLREGRNEQFF. CDR3 DNA: TGTGCCAGCTCACCAAGTTTGCGGGAGGGCCGCAATGAGCAGTTCTTC.

This clone was seen just once. This sequence joins TRBV18 and TRBJ2-1, with TRBD2 matching over 7 bases. Unmatched junction bases numbered 3, after V lost 1 base and J lost 0 bases. Germline V gives CDR1 KGHSH, CDR2 LQKENI. There are 16 residues in the CDR3. In DNA, the CDR3 is TGTGCCAGCTCACCACGGGGCGGGAGCTCCTACAATGAGCAGTTCTTC. Protein sequence: CASSPRGGSSYNEQFF.

This chain joins TRBV6-5 and TRBJ2-1; 10 bases align to TRBD1. V dropped 6 bases and J dropped 8; count of bases not matched to a gene: 10. Germline values: CDR1 MNHEY, CDR2 SVGAGI. CDR3 length: 15 residues. The CDR3 here is CASRDLTGGSDEQFF. As DNA, the CDR3 is TGTGCCAGCAGGGATCTGACAGGGGGCAGCGATGAGCAGTTCTTC.

The chain's CDR3 is CASSYGGLSGNTIYF. CDR3 in DNA: TGTGCCAGCAGCTACGGAGGCCTCTCTGGAAACACCATATATTTT. The chain couples TRBV7-6 to TRBJ1-3; D is ambiguous. Germline values: CDR1 SGHVS, CDR2 FNYEAQ. Trimming shortened V by 4 bases and J by 0 bases, and 10 bases separated the two germline ends. The CDR3 covers 15 residues.

By share, this clone counts as medium-sized. V is TRBV28 and J is TRBJ2-3; D possibly corresponds to TRBD2 (6 bases). With 8 bases removed from V and 4 bases from J, the gap between germline ends came to 13 bases. Per the germline V gene, CDR1 is MDHEN and CDR2 is SYDVKM. The length of the CDR3 is 13 residues. The CDR3 nucleotides read TGTGCCAGCGTCCTCAGGAGGGCAGATACGCAGTATTTT. Translation gives CASVLRRADTQYF.

The chain employs TRBV7-9 and TRBJ2-1; D gene unclear. The CDR3 extends over 14 amino acids. Deletions cut 3 bases from V and 7 bases from J, with 13 bases between. CDR1 and CDR2 from the germline V gene are SEHNR and FQNEAQ (reference sequence). The DNA for the CDR3 is TGTGCCAGCAGCTTCACAAGTAAAGGGAATGAGCAGTTCTTC. Protein sequence: CASSFTSKGNEQFF.

This clone was observed a handful of times. This chain connects TRBV5-4 to TRBJ2-3, with D maybe TRBD2 (5 bases). Germline V lookup: CDR1 SGHNT, CDR2 YYREEE (reference sequence). Deletions cut 2 bases from V and 1 base from J, with 11 bases between. This CDR3 spans 15 amino acids. The CDR3 coding sequence is TGTGCCAGCAGCTTAAGAGGGAGTGGCACAGATACGCAGTATTTT. It is translated as CASSLRGSGTDTQYF.

The chain uses TRBV4-1 and TRBJ2-3; D is unresolved. CDR1 is MGHRA, CDR2 YSYEKL, per germline. Trimming left V 0 bases short and J 4 bases short, with 8 bases between. This CDR3 has 14 residues. CDR3 nucleotides: TGCGCCAGCAGCCAAGAAAGGGCCGCAGATACGCAGTATTTT. Protein product: CASSQERAADTQYF.

The chain has TRBV11-2 and TRBJ2-1; 13 bases fit TRBD2. There are 15 residues in the CDR3. V shed 1 base and J 9 bases; nucleotides not matched to a gene: 3. CDR1 and CDR2 (germline): SGHAT, FQNNGV. The DNA for the CDR3 is TGTGCCAGCAGCTTAGCAGGACTAGCGGGAGTTGAGCAGTTCTTC. Translating it yields CASSLAGLAGVEQFF.